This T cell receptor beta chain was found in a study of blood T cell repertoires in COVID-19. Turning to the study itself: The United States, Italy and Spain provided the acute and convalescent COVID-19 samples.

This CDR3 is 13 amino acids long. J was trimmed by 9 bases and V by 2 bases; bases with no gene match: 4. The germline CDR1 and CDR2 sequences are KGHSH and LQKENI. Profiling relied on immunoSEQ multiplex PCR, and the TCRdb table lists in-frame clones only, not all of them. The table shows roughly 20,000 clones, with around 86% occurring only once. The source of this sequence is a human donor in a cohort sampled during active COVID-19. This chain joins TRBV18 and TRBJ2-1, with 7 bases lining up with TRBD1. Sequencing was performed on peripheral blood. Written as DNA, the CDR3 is TGTGCCAGCTCACCAAAGACAGGGATTGAGCAGTTCTTC. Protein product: CASSPKTGIEQFF.